This T cell receptor (beta chain) was found in a study of identical twins listed by TCRdb under 2016. A note on the overall study: To test whether fetal clonotypes persist, this study deep-sequenced TCR alpha and beta repertoires from monozygotic twins, from unrelated adults of various ages, and from cord blood. To rule out contamination, replicate twin experiments were performed at different times with different library preparation protocols. Points the paper makes about the study in general: Abundant cord blood beta clonotypes had fewer insertions, young adult naive repertoires showed a similar but weaker trend, and memory repertoires showed no such trend. In monozygotic twins, recombination models systematically underestimated out-of-frame TCR alpha sharing, but the models matched the sharing seen between unrelated individuals. Out-of-frame TCR alpha sequences shared between twins showed an excess of low generation-probability sequences compared with coincidental sharing between unrelated individuals. Invariant T cells such as MAIT and iNKT could partly confound zero-insertion analyses, although diverse VJ usage argued against such confounding for most clonotypes. Because the same donors could not be followed over many years, the conclusions relied on cross-sectional statistical analysis. In beta out-of-frame sequences, excess twin sharing was weaker, because having fewer shared sequences lowered the signal-to-noise ratio.

As encoded in the germline V gene, CDR1 is SNHLY while CDR2 is FYNNEI. V and J lose 6 bases and 4 bases, and a span of 20 bases separates them. Counted from cysteine to phenylalanine, this CDR3 has 16 amino acids. The retained sequence is limited to the CDR3, 48 bases, with the frame set at the first base. Only healthy Caucasian donors were included. Three pairs of female monozygotic twins, all aged roughly 18 to 29 years, made up the twin cohort. Positive isolation kits from Invitrogen were used to isolate the CD4+ and CD8+ T cell populations. The library was built by means of 5' RACE. The sample was run on an Illumina HiSeq 2000. A universal primer binding site was introduced by template switching, and a unique molecular identifier was present in the final cDNA, enabling accurate counting of TCR cDNA molecules. First-strand cDNA for TCR alpha and beta chains was synthesized from specific primers in the conserved constant-segment region. To control for contamination, every cDNA library carried two barcodes: a SMART-Mk sample barcode plus Illumina barcodes. TruSeq adapter sequences, together with Illumina sample barcodes, were added in two successive PCR steps. TCR alpha and beta cDNA libraries were sequenced on the Illumina HiSeq platform with custom primers. For the original study's pipeline: Unique molecular identifiers were extracted from raw reads with MiGEC, and CDR3 positions were determined with MiXCR. Recombination models were inferred per individual with the repgenHMM and IGoR tools using an EM algorithm. Shared clonotypes were analyzed with the tcR package in R, and sharing was normalized by the product of cloneset sizes. Out-of-frame nonproductive sequences were analyzed to study raw recombination free of thymic and clonal selection effects. TCRdb passed the public sequencing reads through fastp at Q25 and MiXCR, retaining productive beta sequences. Rows matching on CDR3 protein sequence are summarized as one entry with the most common DNA and genes. In this record, the V and J calls reflect TCRdb's handling and not the investigators' own analysis. For this sample there are 500,000 to 650,000 distinct CDR3 sequences; 20% to 25% appear just once. Approximately 0.49% of the sample lies in the top ten.

Points on this clonotype: Its antigen has not been determined. Within one base of it there is no much larger clone, and no base qualities were kept.

The sample also formed part of further work on yellow fever vaccine responses in identical twins. From the second report: The T cell response to vaccination in identical twins was reported by the authors to appear partly convergent and partly personalized. Focusing on identical twins, the study followed the T cell clones that responded to the vaccine, and did so with precision.

The clonotype was recovered from a woman in her late teens or twenties in good health. The specimen was CD4+ T cells sorted from blood. The rearrangement joined TRBV2 to TRBJ2-3; perhaps TRBD1 is the D gene, with 7 bases matching. The CDR3: CASRPATGRIADTQYF. The nucleotide sequence reads as follows: TGTGCCAGCAGACCCGCGACAGGGAGGATCGCAGATACGCAGTATTTT.